Listed below are T cell receptor beta chains from one sample, sequenced in a study of cytomegalovirus exposure and HLA in healthy donors. Generated by immunoSEQ multiplex PCR, the TCRdb table keeps only in-frame clones and is missing some. The sample has around 150,000 clones, around three quarters seen once. Material: PBMCs. Every receptor here comes from a man between 40 and 49 years old in good health and CMV-seropositive. Both conserved end residues are part of each CDR3. Each record gives: CDR3 length, D gene, J gene, clone size, V gene, CDR3 protein, CDR3 DNA. The D gene is left open where the match is weak. Part of the rows lack a size; the others show once, few, many or a class for expanded clones.

12,NA,TRBJ2-5,NA,TRBV6-6,CASSGAQETQYF,TGTGCCAGCAGCGGAGCACAAGAGACCCAGTACTTC
19,TRBD1,TRBJ1-3,NA,TRBV4-1,CASSQESTGAKSSGNTIYF,TGCGCCAGCAGCCAAGAATCAACAGGGGCTAAGAGCTCTGGAAACACCATATATTTT
16,NA,TRBJ2-6,once,TRBV5-4,CASSPGLSSGANVLTF,TGTGCCAGCAGCCCGGGACTTAGCTCTGGGGCCAACGTCCTGACTTTC
13,NA,TRBJ2-1,NA,TRBV29-1,CSVVRGSYNEQFF,TGCAGCGTTGTAAGAGGCTCCTACAATGAGCAGTTCTTC
16,NA,TRBJ1-1,NA,TRBV5-3,CASFGEGPRGGTEAFF,TGTGCCAGCTTCGGGGAGGGGCCACGAGGGGGTACGGAAGCTTTCTTT
17,TRBD2,TRBJ2-5,NA,TRBV6-1,CASSDQGLAGGWETQYF,TGTGCCAGCAGTGACCAGGGACTAGCGGGAGGTTGGGAGACCCAGTACTTC
17,TRBD1,TRBJ1-1,few,TRBV9,CASSVIGQGGGGTEAFF,TGTGCCAGCAGCGTCATCGGGCAGGGGGGCGGTGGGACTGAAGCTTTCTTT
14,NA,TRBJ1-2,NA,TRBV19,CASSTWTANYGYTF,TGTGCCAGTAGTACTTGGACAGCAAACTATGGCTACACCTTC
13,NA,TRBJ1-1,NA,TRBV11-2,CASSLAGATEAFF,TGTGCCAGCAGCTTAGCGGGAGCCACTGAAGCTTTCTTT
14,NA,TRBJ1-2,NA,TRBV5-4,CASSLAWGNYGYTF,TGTGCCAGCAGCTTGGCGTGGGGCAACTATGGCTACACCTTC
12,NA,TRBJ2-7,once,TRBV2,CASISRGYEQYF,TGTGCCAGCATCTCTAGGGGCTACGAGCAGTACTTC
14,TRBD1,TRBJ1-1,NA,TRBV19,CASRVTGGITEAFF,TGTGCCAGTAGGGTGACAGGGGGAATCACTGAAGCTTTCTTT
14,NA,TRBJ2-2,NA,TRBV5-8,CASSLGLNTGELFF,TGTGCCAGCAGCTTAGGACTAAACACCGGGGAGCTGTTTTTT
16,TRBD2,TRBJ2-1,NA,TRBV27,CASTPGLDKAWNEQFF,TGTGCCAGCACCCCCGGACTAGATAAGGCTTGGAATGAGCAGTTCTTC
17,NA,TRBJ1-2,NA,TRBV19,CASSPSDTGGSVYGYTF,TGTGCCAGTAGTCCGTCGGACACGGGAGGAAGTGTTTATGGCTACACCTTC
18,NA,TRBJ2-3,NA,TRBV27,CASSLKPPGGAYTDTQYF,TGTGCCAGCAGTTTAAAACCTCCCGGAGGGGCCTACACAGATACGCAGTATTTT
13,NA,TRBJ2-2,NA,TRBV27,CASSTLASGELFF,TGTGCCAGCAGTACCCTAGCCTCCGGGGAGCTGTTTTTT
12,NA,TRBJ2-1,NA,TRBV7-2,CASSLAHGGQFF,TGTGCCAGCAGCTTAGCTCACGGCGGGCAGTTCTTC
14,TRBD1,TRBJ2-3,NA,TRBV7-9,CASSARGRGDTQYF,TGTGCCAGCAGCGCCAGGGGGCGCGGAGATACGCAGTATTTT
15,TRBD1,TRBJ1-4,few,TRBV11-2,CASSASGGGNEKLFF,TGTGCCAGCAGCGCCTCAGGGGGCGGGAATGAAAAACTGTTTTTT
13,NA,TRBJ2-7,NA,TRBV6-5,CASSPQGTPEQYF,TGTGCCAGCAGTCCACAAGGGACTCCCGAGCAGTACTTC
15,NA,TRBJ1-5,NA,TRBV15,CATSIRRQAYQPQHF,TGTGCCACCAGCATTCGGAGACAGGCTTATCAGCCCCAGCATTTT
13,NA,TRBJ2-7,NA,TRBV2,CASSAGLRVEQYF,TGTGCCAGCAGTGCGGGACTGAGAGTGGAGCAGTACTTC
17,NA,TRBJ1-1,few,TRBV9,CASSVGAGEGKNTEAFF,TGTGCCAGCAGCGTAGGGGCGGGGGAGGGAAAGAACACTGAAGCTTTCTTT
15,NA,TRBJ1-5,NA,TRBV2,CASSELQVSNQPQHF,TGTGCCAGCAGTGAACTGCAGGTTAGCAATCAGCCCCAGCATTTT
14,TRBD1,TRBJ1-1,NA,TRBV18,CASSPRTGVNEAFF,TGTGCCAGCTCACCTCGGACAGGGGTAAATGAAGCTTTCTTT
15,TRBD2,TRBJ2-1,NA,TRBV9,CASSAGGLAGGEQFF,TGTGCCAGCAGCGCCGGGGGACTAGCGGGCGGGGAGCAGTTCTTC
14,NA,TRBJ2-2,NA,TRBV5-1,CASNLGQNTGELFF,TGCGCCAGCAACCTCGGACAGAACACCGGGGAGCTGTTTTTT
12,NA,TRBJ1-2,NA,TRBV2,CASRTEGGGYTF,TGTGCCAGCAGGACGGAGGGAGGCGGCTACACCTTC
11,TRBD1,TRBJ1-1,NA,TRBV2,CASLGTAEAFF,TGTGCCAGCCTAGGGACAGCTGAAGCTTTCTTT
16,NA,TRBJ2-2,once,TRBV4-2,CASSQEVGGGTGELFF,TGTGCCAGCAGCCAAGAAGTGGGAGGGGGTACCGGGGAGCTGTTTTTT
14,TRBD1,TRBJ2-6,few,TRBV7-3,CASSSGQGANVLTF,TGTGCCAGCAGCTCGGGACAGGGGGCCAACGTCCTGACTTTC
14,TRBD1,TRBJ2-7,many,TRBV6-6,CASSYSTGGYEQYF,TGTGCCAGCAGTTACTCGACAGGGGGGTACGAGCAGTACTTC
15,NA,TRBJ2-1,NA,TRBV7-6,CASSLGGRRDNEQFF,TGTGCCAGCAGCTTAGGAGGGAGGAGGGACAATGAGCAGTTCTTC
15,TRBD2,TRBJ2-1,NA,TRBV5-1,CASKTTSGRGNEQFF,TGCGCCAGCAAGACCACTAGCGGGAGGGGGAATGAGCAGTTCTTC
16,TRBD1,TRBJ2-2,NA,TRBV28,CASRTGGAGDTGELFF,TGTGCCAGCAGGACAGGGGGCGCGGGGGACACCGGGGAGCTGTTTTTT
14,TRBD1,TRBJ2-5,NA,TRBV7-9,CASSLQGAPETQYF,TGTGCCAGCAGCCTACAGGGGGCCCCCGAGACCCAGTACTTC
11,NA,TRBJ1-4,NA,TRBV7-9,CSSSLVEKLFF,TGTTCCAGCAGCTTAGTAGAAAAACTGTTTTTT
14,NA,TRBJ1-5,NA,TRBV13,CASSRDGVPQPQHF,TGTGCCAGCAGCCGCGACGGAGTCCCTCAGCCCCAGCATTTT
13,TRBD1,TRBJ1-5,NA,TRBV12-5,CASTLTGDQPQHF,TGTGCTAGTACCTTGACAGGGGATCAGCCCCAGCATTTT
15,NA,TRBJ1-1,once,TRBV7-9,CASSPTKAGDTEAFF,TGTGCCAGCAGCCCGACCAAGGCAGGGGACACTGAAGCTTTCTTT
16,NA,TRBJ2-1,once,TRBV28,CASSSLSGFTYNEQFF,TGTGCCAGCAGTTCATTGTCAGGTTTCACCTACAATGAGCAGTTCTTC
13,NA,TRBJ1-4,NA,TRBV10-3,CAISDHGEKKLFF,TGTGCCATCAGTGATCATGGGGAGAAAAAACTGTTTTTT